One and the same sample provided the 24 T cell receptor beta chains below, sequenced in a study of T cells in Graves' hyperthyroidism and ophthalmopathy (dated by TCRdb to between 2019 and 2020). The library was generated by multiplex PCR. These reads were obtained on an Illumina HiSeq 2000. The TCR beta CDR3 regions were amplified from the RNA transcripts. The TCR CDR3 was subjected to a first round of RT-PCR using the HTBI primer set and the Qiagen OneStep RT-PCR kit. TCRdb cleaned the public reads at Q25 with fastp, built clones with MiXCR and kept in-frame beta chains. Rows with a matching CDR3 protein are joined into one entry that keeps the most common DNA and genes. The sample includes roughly 600,000 distinct CDR3 sequences, with about 14% observed a single time. The top ten clones comprise around 13% of the sample. Sequenced input: blood. The receptors shown here come from a woman in her fifties or sixties with Graves' ophthalmopathy.

J is TRBJ1-2 and V is TRBV28; TRBD1 is a possible D gene (5 bases). The CDR3 spans 12 residues. Per the germline V gene, CDR1 is MDHEN and CDR2 is SYDVKM. With 11 bases removed from V and 14 bases from J, the gap between germline ends came to 24 bases. CDR3 DNA: TGTGCCGGCTTGGGGCAGCATTATGGTAGGACCTTC. Residues: CAGLGQHYGRTF.

Many counts were recorded for this clonotype. The chain couples TRBV12-3 or TRBV12-4 to TRBJ1-6, with D maybe TRBD1 (5 bases). The CDR3 runs to 14 residues. V shed 3 bases and J shed 6 bases, with 9 bases lying between them. CDR3 DNA: TGTGCCAGCAGTTTCCCAGGGACTAATTCACCCCTCCACTTT. Its translation: CASSFPGTNSPLHF.

This clonotype appeared many times. The chain recombines TRBV5-1 with TRBJ2-1; the match to TRBD1 covers 7 bases. The CDR3 length is 15 residues. Trimming at V came to 0 bases and at J to 2 bases, leaving 2 bases not matched to a gene. Germline V CDR1 and CDR2: SGHRS, YFSETQ. The CDR3 region is CASSLGGGPYNEQFF. The CDR3 DNA reads TGCGCCAGCAGCTTGGGAGGGGGCCCCTACAATGAGCAGTTCTTC.

This clonotype was seen a handful of times. This rearrangement joins TRBV27 to TRBJ2-7; tentatively, D is TRBD1 (6 bases). Germline V gene sequence: CDR1 MNHEY, CDR2 SMNVEV (reference sequence). Trimming pared 3 bases from V and 6 bases from J, leaving 12 bases between. The CDR3 runs to 13 residues. The CDR3 nucleotides read TGTGCCAGCAGTTTTGAGAGGGGGTTCGAGCAGTACTTC. Protein sequence: CASSFERGFEQYF.

Many counts were recorded for this clonotype. This CDR3 is CSALDRGTQETQYF. As DNA, the CDR3 is TGCAGCGCCCTGGACAGGGGGACCCAAGAGACCCAGTACTTC. The genes are TRBV29-1 and TRBJ2-5; TRBD1 agrees at 10 bases. V lost 7 bases to trimming and J lost 1 base; unmatched junction nucleotides: 6. CDR1 and CDR2 from the germline V gene are SQVTM and ANQGSEA. This CDR3 is built from 14 residues.

This clonotype was detected many times. This chain links TRBV28 with TRBJ1-2, with a weak D call TRBD1 (6 bases). V was pared by 6 bases and J by 7 bases, with 18 bases between. The CDR3 totals 14 residues. Germline loops: CDR1 MDHEN, CDR2 SYDVKM. CDR3 bases: TGTGCCAGCAGCTCCGTGGGGGCCCGTGGTGGCTACACCTTC. It codes for CASSSVGARGGYTF.

Remarks on this clonotype: The junction departs from the called germline gene at one end, perhaps through a read error. The chain employs TRBV15 and TRBJ1-5; D is uncertain. CDR1 and CDR2 (germline): LNHNV, YYDKDF (reference sequence). This CDR3 has 14 amino acids. The CDR3 reads CATSPDRSNQPQRF. In DNA form, the CDR3 reads TGTGCCACCAGCCCGGACCGCAGTAATCAGCCCCAGCGTTTT. Looking up the rest from reference TRBV15 and TRBJ1-5 gives the full variable domain: DAMVIQNPRYQVTQFGKPVTLSCSQTLNHNVMYWYQQKSSQAPKLLFHYYDKDFNNEADTPDNFQSRRPNTSFCFLDIRSPGLGDTAMYLCATSPDRSNQPQRFGDGTRLSIL.

The table lists this clonotype with many counts. The rearrangement uses TRBV19 and TRBJ1-5; TRBD1 matches at 8 bases. With V trimmed by 3 bases and J by 3 bases, 4 bases remained unmatched. CDR1 LNHDA and CDR2 SQIVND come from the germline V gene (reference sequence). This CDR3 region has 15 residues. The CDR3 loop is CASSMWDRNNQPQHF. CDR3 sequence (DNA): TGTGCCAGTAGTATGTGGGACAGGAACAATCAGCCCCAGCATTTT.

The chain employs TRBV6-2 or TRBV6-3 and TRBJ2-1; 12 nucleotides match TRBD1. The CDR3 runs to 18 residues. The germline gives CDR1 MNHEY, CDR2 SVGEGT. After removal of 5 bases from V and 7 bases from J, the junction contained 15 bases not matched to a gene. CDR3 sequence: CASSHTHSRDRGRNEQFF. For the CDR3, the DNA is TGTGCCAGCAGTCACACGCACTCCCGGGACAGGGGGCGGAATGAGCAGTTCTTC.

This clonotype was picked up many times. The gene calls are TRBV20-1 and TRBJ2-3; 14 bases align to TRBD2. The CDR3 extends over 16 amino acids. Germline values: CDR1 DFQATT, CDR2 SNEGSKA (reference sequence). Unmatched junction bases numbered 9, after V lost 5 bases and J lost 5 bases. In DNA form, the CDR3 reads TGCAGTGCTGGACGGACTAGCGGGAGGTCGGGAGATACGCAGTATTTT. It is translated as CSAGRTSGRSGDTQYF.

The gene calls are TRBV7-2 and TRBJ1-2; D is unresolved. Germline loops: CDR1 SGHTA, CDR2 FQGNSA. Trimming left V 3 bases short and J 5 bases short, with 13 bases between. This CDR3 region has 14 residues. This chain's CDR3 is CASSFRVLGYGYTF. CDR3 nucleotide sequence: TGTGCCAGCAGCTTTCGGGTTTTGGGTTATGGCTACACCTTC.

This clonotype was seen many times. The genes are TRBV6-2 or TRBV6-3 and TRBJ2-1; possibly TRBD1 or TRBD2 for D (5 bases each). V was pared by 4 bases and J by 7 bases, with 17 bases between. This CDR3 is built from 15 residues. Germline-derived CDR1 and CDR2 are MNHEY and SVGEGT. CDR3 sequence: CASSSRDRISNEQFF. The CDR3 coding sequence is TGTGCCAGCAGTTCCAGGGACCGAATTTCGAATGAGCAGTTCTTC.

V is TRBV2 and J is TRBJ2-1; 10 bases fit TRBD2. The CDR3 extends over 18 amino acids. V lost 1 base to trimming and J lost 5 bases; unmatched junction nucleotides: 11. From germline, CDR1 is SNHLY and CDR2 FYNNEI. CDR3 region: CASSEVASGSQRDNEQFF. In nucleotides, the CDR3 is TGTGCCAGCAGTGAAGTGGCTAGCGGGAGTCAACGCGACAATGAGCAGTTCTTC.

The sample holds a few counts of this clonotype. This chain connects TRBV15 to TRBJ2-7; TRBD2 aligns across 10 bases. Germline CDR1 LNHNV, CDR2 YYDKDF (reference sequence). V lost 0 bases and J lost 6; bases outside the gene matches: 5. This CDR3 is built from 15 residues. CDR3 residues: CATSRDLAGEPEQYF. The DNA of the CDR3 is TGTGCCACCAGCAGAGATCTAGCGGGAGAGCCCGAGCAGTACTTC.

This clonotype appeared a few times. The J gene is TRBJ2-1, the V gene TRBV11-3; perhaps TRBD2 as D (5 bases). Trimming left V 2 bases short and J 5 bases short, with 13 bases between. The germline CDR1 and CDR2 sequences are SGHNT and YENEEA. The CDR3 length is 15 residues. The CDR3 protein is CASSLSRGIHNEQFF. CDR3 coding DNA: TGTGCCAGCAGCTTAAGTCGGGGTATTCACAATGAGCAGTTCTTC.

The rearrangement uses TRBV28 and TRBJ2-7, with 15 bases matching TRBD2. Looked up from germline, CDR1 is MDHEN and CDR2 is SYDVKM. CDR3 length equals 17 residues. Trimming removed 6 bases from V and 0 bases from J; junction bases left unmatched: 6. The CDR3 spells CASSLGLAGGRSYEQYF. The CDR3, as DNA: TGTGCCAGCAGCCTGGGACTAGCGGGAGGACGCTCCTACGAGCAGTACTTC.

This clonotype was seen at least ten times. The rearrangement joins TRBV12-3 or TRBV12-4 to TRBJ1-2; no definite D call. The CDR3 is made up of 14 amino acids. The V gene lost 5 bases and the J gene lost 2 bases, with 12 bases spanning the gap. In DNA, the CDR3 is TGTGCCAGCAGTGTGGGTCAGAGGAACTATGGCTACACCTTC. Residues: CASSVGQRNYGYTF.

In this sample, this clonotype turned up many times. The V and J genes are TRBV2 and TRBJ2-4; D is unresolved. CDR1 and CDR2 from the germline V gene are SNHLY and FYNNEI. This CDR3 region has 14 residues. The V end was cut by 7 bases, the J end by 0 bases, with 10 bases between. The CDR3 DNA follows: TGTGCCAGCAACCTTGGGCTAGCCAAAAACATTCAGTACTTC. Amino acids: CASNLGLAKNIQYF.

This clonotype was counted between two and nine times. The chain combines TRBV12-3 or TRBV12-4 with TRBJ2-1; D is uncertain. Trimming stripped 3 bases from V and 3 bases from J, with 9 bases between. This CDR3 spans 14 amino acids. The CDR3 bases are TGTGCCAGCAGTTTCGCCAGAGACTACAATGAGCAGTTCTTC. Encoded protein: CASSFARDYNEQFF.

This clonotype was seen repeatedly, ten times or more. The V gene is TRBV7-3, the J gene TRBJ2-7; the D is unclear. The V gene's germline CDR1 is SGHTA and CDR2 FQGTGA. The CDR3 loop spans 14 amino acids. Trimming removed 5 bases at V and 4 bases at J, with 15 bases between. CDR3 bases: TGTGCCAGCAGCCTGGGTCCCTCGGTGTACGAGCAGTACTTC. This encodes CASSLGPSVYEQYF.

This clonotype was detected many times. This sequence joins TRBV6-1 and TRBJ1-3; possibly TRBD1 for D (5 bases). CDR1 and CDR2 (germline): MNHNS, SASEGT. Trimming removed 6 bases at V and 5 bases at J, with 11 bases between. This CDR3 comprises 13 residues. The CDR3 sequence is CASRQDRRNTIYF. The CDR3 nucleotides are TGTGCCAGCAGACAGGACCGGAGAAACACCATATATTTT.

As concerns this clonotype: This is likely a read error, given that the CDR3 carries no conserved phenylalanine or tryptophan at its end. The chain employs TRBV24-1 and TRBJ2-1, with 7 bases fitting TRBD1. Germline CDR1 reads KGHDR; CDR2 reads SFDVKD. CDR3 length: 20 amino acids. V was pared by 3 bases and J by 1 base, with 17 bases of the junction left unmatched. The CDR3 loop is CATSDPRLGAGTVSYNEQFL. The CDR3 nucleotides read TGTGCCACCAGTGATCCACGACTCGGCGCCGGGACAGTGTCCTACAATGAGCAGTTCCTC.

Note on this clonotype: This clone may be a read error of a much larger clone one base away. The chain links TRBV5-5 to TRBJ1-1, with 9 bases that match TRBD1. V lost 5 bases, J lost 0 bases, and 14 bases stayed unmatched. The length of the CDR3 is 18 residues. Germline assignment: CDR1 SGHKS and CDR2 YYEKEE (reference sequence). The CDR3 loop is CASSRLKRDRVVNTEAFF. CDR3 in DNA: TGTGCCAGCAGTCGACTAAAACGGGACAGGGTTGTGAACACTGAAGCTTTCTTT.

This clonotype has just a few counts. The CDR3 sequence: CASSQTAKSSYNEQFF. Here the CDR3 DNA reads TGTGCCAGTAGTCAGACAGCCAAAAGCTCCTACAATGAGCAGTTCTTC. The gene calls are TRBV19 and TRBJ2-1; TRBD1 is a possible D gene (5 bases). Trimming cost V 5 bases and J 0 bases, with 14 bases left between them. This CDR3 is 16 amino acids long. CDR1 LNHDA and CDR2 SQIVND come from the germline V gene (reference sequence).